The clone carrying this T cell receptor beta chain was observed a single time. The data were taken from a study of T cell responses to AZD1222 COVID-19 vaccine. Generated by immunoSEQ multiplex PCR, the TCRdb table keeps only in-frame clones and is missing some. The repertoire holds over 110,000 clones, around 90% seen once, with roughly 1.7% in the top ten. Between the trimmed V and J ends, which lost 2 bases and 10 bases, there was a span of 9 bases. Germline assignment: CDR1 SEHNR and CDR2 FQNEAQ (reference sequence). CDR3 length equals 13 residues. Sample: peripheral blood, taken 28 days after the second AZD1222 dose. The receptor was isolated from an adult who received the AZD1222 COVID-19 vaccine. The V gene is TRBV7-9, the J gene TRBJ1-6; possible D gene TRBD1, 6 bases. This CDR3 is CASSLKGVSPLHF. The CDR3 DNA is TGTGCCAGCAGCTTAAAGGGGGTGTCACCCCTCCACTTT.